Sequencing of this T cell receptor (beta chain) was carried out in a study of blood T cell repertoires in COVID-19. The CDR3 runs 15 residues. CDR1 SGHRS and CDR2 YFSETQ come from the germline V gene. J lost 4 bases, V lost 6 bases, and 9 bases had no gene match. Sequenced by immunoSEQ multiplex PCR; TCRdb stores in-frame clones only, minus some. The sample has some 70,000 clones, more than 85% seen once. This clone was seen once. This chain connects TRBV5-1 to TRBJ2-3, with TRBD2 matching over 9 bases. This receptor was identified in a man in his forties or fifties with COVID-19, enrolled during active disease. Sequenced material: peripheral blood. CDR3 nucleotide sequence: TGCGCCAGCACCTTCCAAGCGGGGGGTTCAGATACGCAGTATTTT. Protein sequence: CASTFQAGGSDTQYF.